This T cell receptor beta chain came from a study of T-cell memory formation after mild COVID-19 (dated by TCRdb to the early 2020s). As for the study more broadly: Most TCR sequence clusters were specific to one of the two donors. The cohort was made up of two young adult volunteers, one female and one male, who were previously healthy. Longitudinal TCRalpha and TCRbeta repertoire sequencing tracked T-cell clones expanding and contracting after mild COVID-19 in two donors. Broader findings and caveats from the paper: The detection of some responding clones in pre-infection memory suggests that pre-existing cross-reactive memory T cells joined the SARS-CoV-2 response. Contracting CD4+ clones were found mainly in CM and EM memory subsets, while CD8+ clones were enriched in EMRA. Only a couple of mild cases were covered in the study, and larger cohorts including severe cases with pre-infection samples were considered necessary. The second-wave clones that peaked on day 37 were not confirmed to be SARS-CoV-2 specific. Balanced CD4/CD8 phenotypes were observed for clones contracting from day 15 to 85, whereas a bias towards CD4+ was observed for a second wave of clones expanding from day 15 to 37.

This clonotype was detected a few times. Its binding antigen is unknown. Base-call qualities are not available, and no considerably larger clone is one nucleotide away. CDR1 and CDR2 (SQVTM, ANQGSEA) derive from the germline V gene. The cysteine opens and the phenylalanine closes a CDR3 of 13 amino acids. Solely the CDR3 DNA is kept, with 39 bases framed from the first base. Trimming takes 4 bases from V and 1 base from J, and the germline ends sit 9 bases apart. Data came from an Illumina NovaSeq 6000. Using 5'RACE with constant-segment primers, TCRalpha and TCRbeta cDNA libraries were constructed, with sample barcodes and unique molecular identifiers added in the process. Trizol reagent was used to extract RNA from every sample. Amplification of the libraries took two PCR steps, and the second step added a second sample barcode plus Illumina TruSeq adapters. Libraries were sequenced on an Illumina NovaSeq with 2 x 150 bp paired-end reads. In the original analysis: With migec v1.2.7, reads were demultiplexed and then collapsed into UMI-guided consensus sequences. With mixcr v2.1.11, UMI consensuses were aligned to TRA and TRB V and J templates and assembled into clonotypes. Expanded or contracted clonotypes were those called significant by both edgeR and NoisET, with noise models trained on biological replicates. For edgeR calls, the cutoffs were a false discovery rate-adjusted p below 0.01 and a log2 fold-change threshold of 1. PCA with hierarchical clustering of max-normalized trajectories of the 1000 most abundant clonotypes was used as exploratory dynamics analysis. Separately sequenced CD4+ and CD8+ repertoires were used to assign a CD4 or CD8 phenotype to each responding clone. TCRdb reprocessing: public reads trimmed at Q25 with fastp, clones called with MiXCR, in-frame beta chains kept. Each CDR3 protein gets just one entry, which takes the most common genes and DNA from the rows behind it. The authors' filters were not applied to this entry. This sample gives hundreds of thousands of distinct CDR3 sequences in total; 18% of them show up just once. Around 13% of the sample belongs to the ten largest clones.

PBMCs were isolated by Ficoll-Paque density gradient centrifugation. The rearrangement joined TRBV29-1 to TRBJ2-3; 5 matching bases give a weak D call of TRBD2. Sample: PBMCs or a T cell subset sorted from them (not recorded which). The source is an adult woman who had mild COVID-19 (a few samples of this study predate the infection). The sample titles of this study are shuffled in the database, so cell type and time point are left out; the donor was told from shared clones. The DNA sequence is given as TGCAGCGTTGTGGCGCGGGGCACAGATACGCAGTATTTT. This codes for CSVVARGTDTQYF.